Following are 25 T cell receptor beta chains from one sample sequenced in a study of CD4 T cells in relation to SARS-CoV-2 and coronaviruses. TCRdb keeps only in-frame clones here, not all; method: immunoSEQ multiplex PCR. Of 65,000 or so clones listed, 85% to 90% are singletons. CD4+ T cells from unexposed donors were obtained before the COVID-19 pandemic (2011-2018). The sequenced sample consisted of memory CD4+ T cells from PBMCs. These receptors came from a human donor in good health.

The chain links TRBV3-1 (or the pseudogene TRBV3-2) to TRBJ2-5; maybe TRBD1 (5 bases). Trimming took 2 bases from V and 7 from J, leaving 8 bases between them. Germline CDR1 and CDR2: LGHDT and YNNKEL (reference sequence). CDR3 size: 12 residues. CDR3 bases: TGTGCCAGCAGCCAATCAGGGCTGACCCAGTACTTC. Amino acid sequence: CASSQSGLTQYF.

The genes are TRBV7-2 and TRBJ1-5; maybe TRBD1 (6 bases). The ends were cut back, 5 bases at V and 6 bases at J, with 17 bases in the middle. Germline assignment: CDR1 SGHTA and CDR2 FQGNSA. The CDR3 loop spans 15 amino acids. The CDR3 sequence: CASSPGWGAGQPQHF. CDR3 sequence (DNA): TGTGCCAGCAGCCCTGGGTGGGGGGCGGGTCAGCCCCAGCATTTT.

The chain is built from TRBV25-1 and TRBJ2-3; 8 nucleotides align to TRBD1. Trimming cost V 6 bases and J 2 bases; bases outside gene matches: 10. CDR1 and CDR2 (germline): MGHDK, SYGVNS. The CDR3 length is 16 residues. The CDR3 sequence: CASRGTDRGVTDTQYF. In nucleotides, the CDR3 is TGTGCCAGCAGAGGGACAGACAGGGGAGTCACAGATACGCAGTATTTT.

V is TRBV19 and J is TRBJ2-6, with 8 bases identical to TRBD1. This CDR3 has 18 amino acids. V was pared by 9 bases and J by 1 base, with 14 bases of the junction left unmatched. Germline loops: CDR1 LNHDA, CDR2 SQIVND (reference sequence). CDR3 residues: CASSEGRGLRSGANVLTF. The CDR3 nucleotides read TGTGCCAGCTCAGAGGGCAGGGGGCTTAGATCTGGGGCCAACGTCCTGACTTTC.

The rearrangement uses TRBV28 and TRBJ1-2; possibly TRBD1 for D (6 bases). Looked up from germline, CDR1 is MDHEN and CDR2 is SYDVKM. V was shortened by 4 bases and J by 7 bases, with 16 bases between the two germline ends. The CDR3 runs to 14 residues. CDR3 loop: CASSSPGDLFGYTF. CDR3 sequence (DNA): TGTGCCAGCAGTTCACCAGGGGATCTATTTGGCTACACCTTC.

DNA of the CDR3: TGTGCCAGCAGCGAGGGGAGGCAGGCCCTCTATGGCTACACCTTC. Amino acid sequence: CASSEGRQALYGYTF. The chain has TRBV9 and TRBJ1-2; possibly TRBD1 for D (5 bases). From germline, CDR1 is SGDLS and CDR2 YYNGEE. The CDR3 has 15 amino acids. The germline V and J ends were trimmed by 3 bases and 4 bases, with 16 bases remaining between them. Combining the CDR3 with reference TRBV9 and TRBJ1-2 gives the whole variable domain DSGVTQTPKHLITATGQRVTLRCSPRSGDLSVYWYQQSLDQGLQFLIQYYNGEERAKGNILERFSAQQFPDLHSELNLSSLELGDSALYFCASSEGRQALYGYTFGSGTRLTVV.

The J gene is TRBJ2-5, the V gene TRBV2; D is undetermined. The germline V gene encodes CDR1 SNHLY and CDR2 FYNNEI. V was shortened by 5 bases and J by 1 base, with 8 bases between the two germline ends. The CDR3 has 13 residues. The CDR3 reads CASSWAAQETQYF. CDR3 coding DNA: TGTGCCAGCAGTTGGGCAGCCCAAGAGACCCAGTACTTC.

The chain employs TRBV27 and TRBJ1-2; 8 nucleotides align to TRBD1. The germline V gene has CDR1 MNHEY and CDR2 SMNVEV (reference sequence). J lost 2 bases, V lost 3 bases, and 2 bases had no gene match. The CDR3 sequence is 14 residues long. CDR3: CASSLAGGNYGYTF. The CDR3 nucleotides read TGTGCCAGCAGTTTGGCAGGGGGCAACTATGGCTACACCTTC.

V usage is TRBV29-1 and J usage is TRBJ1-2; no clear D gene. The germline gives CDR1 SQVTM, CDR2 ANQGSEA. The CDR3 is made up of 11 amino acids. V gave up 5 bases and J gave up 4 bases, with 8 bases separating them. The CDR3 reads CSVLLLYGYTF. Written as DNA, the CDR3 is TGCAGCGTTCTCCTCCTCTATGGCTACACCTTC.

CDR3 sequence: CASSQTGFGNQPQHF. For the CDR3, the DNA is TGTGCCAGCAGCCAGACAGGGTTTGGCAATCAGCCCCAGCATTTT. This sequence joins TRBV7-9 and TRBJ1-5, with 7 bases that match TRBD1. This CDR3 is 15 amino acids long. CDR1 is SEHNR and CDR2 is FQNEAQ in the germline V gene (reference sequence). Germline trimming cut 5 bases from V and 2 bases from J; bases unmatched to any gene: 6.

J is TRBJ2-7 and V is TRBV30; D is perhaps TRBD2 (7 bases). The CDR3 contains 15 residues. V was clipped by 2 bases and J by 0 bases, with 14 bases between them. Looked up from germline, CDR1 is GTSNPN and CDR2 is SVGIG (reference sequence). CDR3 region: CAWSFRGGASYEQYF. In DNA, the CDR3 is TGTGCCTGGAGTTTTAGGGGGGGCGCCTCCTACGAGCAGTACTTC.

The chain employs TRBV30 and TRBJ1-1, with TRBD1 identical over 9 bases. Losses at the gene ends were 3 bases for V and 7 bases for J; bases not matched to a gene: 6. Germline assignment: CDR1 GTSNPN and CDR2 SVGIG (reference sequence). CDR3 length: 13 amino acids. CDR3 DNA: TGTGCCTGGAGCACAGGACAGGGGAGTGAAGCTTTCTTT. Its protein is CAWSTGQGSEAFF.

The V gene is TRBV25-1, the J gene TRBJ1-2; a weak D match, TRBD1 (5 bases). Between the trimmed V and J ends, which lost 1 base and 0 bases, there was a span of 18 bases. CDR1 is MGHDK, CDR2 SYGVNS, per germline. The CDR3 is 18 amino acids. The CDR3 loop reads CASSEWGGGVGTNYGYTF. In nucleotides, the CDR3 is TGTGCCAGCAGTGAATGGGGGGGTGGGGTTGGAACTAACTATGGCTACACCTTC.

The CDR3 reads CASSPPVAGDTDTQYF. The CDR3 bases are TGTGCCAGCAGCCCCCCGGTAGCGGGAGACACAGATACGCAGTATTTT. The rearrangement joins TRBV7-2 to TRBJ2-3; 9 nucleotides match TRBD2. The V and J ends lost 5 bases and 2 bases, in that order; junction bases with no gene match: 8. The CDR3 has 16 amino acids. The germline V gene has CDR1 SGHTA and CDR2 FQGNSA.

CDR3 in amino acids: CASSEERVSRTIQYF. CDR3 bases: TGTGCCAGCAGTGAAGAACGGGTCTCAAGGACCATTCAGTACTTC. The chain has TRBV2 and TRBJ2-4, with D unclear. The ends were cut back, 1 base at V and 9 bases at J, with 16 bases in the middle. Germline CDR1 SNHLY, CDR2 FYNNEI. The CDR3 is 15 residues long.

This clone showed up just a few times. The chain couples TRBV18 to TRBJ2-3; D might be TRBD1 or TRBD2, each matching 5 bases. CDR3 length: 12 amino acids. V lost 2 bases, J lost 9 bases, and 9 bases lay in between. CDR1 KGHSH and CDR2 LQKENI come from the germline V gene. CDR3 bases: TGTGCCAGCTCACCAAGTCGGGACACGCAGTATTTT. Residues: CASSPSRDTQYF.

V gene TRBV9 combines with J gene TRBJ1-1, with 9 bases matching TRBD1. Germline assignment: CDR1 SGDLS and CDR2 YYNGEE. V lost 1 base and J lost 3; bases outside the gene matches: 4. The CDR3 length is 15 residues. Written as DNA, the CDR3 is TGTGCCAGCAGCGTAACAGGGGGCGCAGACACTGAAGCTTTCTTT. It translates to CASSVTGGADTEAFF. Using reference TRBV9 and TRBJ1-1 for the parts outside the CDR3, the full variable domain is DSGVTQTPKHLITATGQRVTLRCSPRSGDLSVYWYQQSLDQGLQFLIQYYNGEERAKGNILERFSAQQFPDLHSELNLSSLELGDSALYFCASSVTGGADTEAFFGQGTRLTVV.

CDR3 DNA sequence: TGTGCCAGCAGCTTAGGTCCAGTCCCATTATTTAATGAAAAACTGTTTTTT. This translates into CASSLGPVPLFNEKLFF. This chain uses TRBV7-2 with TRBJ1-4; D not resolved. This CDR3 contains 17 residues. In germline, CDR1 is SGHTA, CDR2 FQGNSA. V shed 1 base and J shed 4 bases, with 16 bases lying between them.

The chain joins TRBV10-2 to TRBJ2-7; 7 bases map to TRBD1. Germline-derived CDR1 and CDR2 are WSHSY and SAAADI. V shed 6 bases and J 2 bases; nucleotides not matched to a gene: 1. This CDR3 has 12 residues. CDR3 DNA sequence: TGCGCCAGCAGGGGACAGACCTACGAGCAGTACTTC. Amino acids: CASRGQTYEQYF.

This rearrangement joins TRBV7-2 to TRBJ1-6; D might be TRBD1 (5 bases). This CDR3 comprises 16 residues. Germline V lookup: CDR1 SGHTA, CDR2 FQGNSA. V was cut by 2 bases and J by 6 bases, with 14 bases left in between. The chain's CDR3 is CASSLYGRQFNSPLHF. The CDR3 DNA follows: TGTGCCAGCAGCTTATATGGGCGACAGTTTAATTCACCCCTCCACTTT.

This clone appeared a single time. CDR3 amino acids: CAWKASGETEQFF. The CDR3 DNA follows: TGTGCCTGGAAGGCTAGCGGGGAGACTGAGCAGTTCTTC. V gene TRBV30 combines with J gene TRBJ2-1, with 9 bases lining up with TRBD2. Germline CDR1 is GTSNPN and CDR2 is SVGIG (reference sequence). With 4 bases clipped from V and 9 bases from J, the junction kept 7 bases outside the gene matches. This CDR3 has 13 amino acids.

The V call is TRBV29-1, the J call TRBJ2-5, with TRBD2 matching 7 bases. The CDR3 is made up of 13 amino acids. The germline V gene encodes CDR1 SQVTM and CDR2 ANQGSEA. V was clipped by 7 bases and J by 7 bases; unmatched bases: 12. The CDR3: CSGARLASGTQYF. The CDR3 nucleotides read TGCAGCGGTGCCCGACTAGCCTCGGGGACCCAGTACTTC.

The V and J genes are TRBV5-8 and TRBJ2-7; 10 bases are a match to TRBD1. This CDR3 spans 17 amino acids. Trimming at V came to 0 bases and at J to 2 bases, leaving 8 bases not matched to a gene. Germline CDR1 reads SGHTS; CDR2 reads YDEGEE. Here the CDR3 DNA reads TGTGCCAGCAGCTTGGAGTTTGGGACAGGGGTGGCCTACGAGCAGTACTTC. Protein product: CASSLEFGTGVAYEQYF.

The rearrangement links TRBV6-5 to TRBJ2-5; the D is unclear. The CDR3 totals 14 residues. Germline CDR1 MNHEY, CDR2 SVGAGI. V lost 4 bases and J 4 bases, leaving 13 bases between the germline ends. The DNA of the CDR3 is TGTGCCAGCAGTTTGGGTCGGCAAGGAGAGACCCAGTACTTC. It yields the protein CASSLGRQGETQYF.

This clone ranks as medium-sized. The CDR3 here is CASSTGQGDGYTF. The CDR3 DNA sequence: TGTGCCAGCAGCACGGGACAGGGAGATGGCTACACCTTC. This chain connects TRBV7-2 to TRBJ1-2; 9 bases align to TRBD1. V shed 5 bases, J shed 6 bases, and the junction held 4 bases outside the gene matches. Germline V CDR1 and CDR2: SGHTA, FQGNSA. This CDR3 is built from 13 residues.